This T cell receptor (beta chain) was observed in a study of metastatic and nonmetastatic thyroid tumors. Ahead of thyroid surgery, no patient had received treatment of any kind. How the authors handled the data: In papillary thyroid cancer, a distant-metastasis classifier was built using CDR3 differences across clinicopathological groups. TCRdb re-called clones via MiXCR from the PCR reads. TCRdb's processing, not the study's, gives the V and J calls here. Of tens of thousands of clones listed, roughly a sixth are singletons. In this sample, this clone turned up a few times. The specimen sequenced was blood. This sequence originates from a male donor with papillary thyroid cancer or a benign thyroid nodule (not recorded which). Some clones in this sample may be carry-over from other donors' samples.

The CDR3 spells CASGYPLLDEQFF. DNA of the CDR3: TGTGCTAGTGGTTACCCTCTCCTAGATGAGCAGTTCTTC. The chain is built from TRBV12-5 and TRBJ2-1, with D unclear. The length of the CDR3 is 13 residues. Trimming stripped 4 bases from V and 8 bases from J, with 12 bases between. Germline lookup yields CDR1 LGHNT and CDR2 FRNRAP. Full variable domain (missing parts from reference TRBV12-5 and TRBJ2-1): DARVTQTPRHKVTEMGQEVTMRCQPILGHNTVFWYRQTMMQGLELLAYFRNRAPLDDSGMPKDRFSAEMPDATLATLKIQPSEPRDSAVYFCASGYPLLDEQFFGPGTRLTVL.